A selection of T cell receptor beta chains follows, all from one sample in a study of cytomegalovirus exposure and HLA in healthy donors. Here immunoSEQ multiplex PCR was the method, and the copy in TCRdb shows in-frame clones only, minus some. Altogether 90,000 to 100,000 clones are present, around 80% being singletons, with the ten largest covering about 0.71%. Sequencing used PBMCs. Receptors were obtained from a woman between 55 and 75 years old in good health and CMV-seronegative. The CDR3 runs from the conserved cysteine through the conserved F or W. Fields, in order: D gene, CDR3 length, clone size, J gene, V gene, CDR3 protein, CDR3 DNA. D genes are given only for firm matches. The size field is filled for only some rows; it gives once, few, many or a size class.

d_call: TRBD1
cdr3_length: 14
clone_size: few
j_call: TRBJ1-4
v_call: TRBV6-5
cdr3_aa: CASSFVTGNEKLFF
cdr3_nt: TGTGCCAGCAGTTTTGTGACAGGGAATGAAAAACTGTTTTTT

d_call: TRBD1
cdr3_length: 16
clone_size: NA
j_call: TRBJ1-2
v_call: TRBV5-1
cdr3_aa: CASSAGTGTSSNGYTF
cdr3_nt: TGCGCCAGCAGCGCCGGGACAGGGACATCTTCGAATGGCTACACCTTC

d_call: NA
cdr3_length: 13
clone_size: NA
j_call: TRBJ2-3
v_call: TRBV4-1
cdr3_aa: CASSQGLVSTQYF
cdr3_nt: TGCGCCAGCAGCCAAGGACTAGTTAGCACGCAGTATTTT

d_call: NA
cdr3_length: 14
clone_size: NA
j_call: TRBJ1-1
v_call: TRBV2
cdr3_aa: CASSDGGGGTEAFF
cdr3_nt: TGTGCCAGCAGTGACGGGGGGGGTGGCACTGAAGCTTTCTTT

d_call: NA
cdr3_length: 15
clone_size: NA
j_call: TRBJ2-7
v_call: TRBV6-6
cdr3_aa: CASTPRAGPSYEQYF
cdr3_nt: TGTGCCAGCACCCCGAGGGCGGGACCATCCTACGAGCAGTACTTC

d_call: NA
cdr3_length: 14
clone_size: NA
j_call: TRBJ2-5
v_call: TRBV19
cdr3_aa: CASSMGSQGETQYF
cdr3_nt: TGTGCCAGTAGTATGGGGTCTCAGGGGGAGACCCAGTACTTC

d_call: TRBD1
cdr3_length: 16
clone_size: few
j_call: TRBJ1-1
v_call: TRBV5-6
cdr3_aa: CASSPGTGVPNTEAFF
cdr3_nt: TGTGCCAGCAGCCCCGGGACAGGGGTTCCGAACACTGAAGCTTTCTTT

d_call: NA
cdr3_length: 15
clone_size: NA
j_call: TRBJ1-5
v_call: TRBV28
cdr3_aa: CASRFGRDSNQPQHF
cdr3_nt: TGTGCCAGCCGGTTCGGGCGGGATAGCAATCAGCCCCAGCATTTT

d_call: NA
cdr3_length: 16
clone_size: NA
j_call: TRBJ1-5
v_call: TRBV25-1
cdr3_aa: CASSERDILLNQPQHF
cdr3_nt: TGTGCCAGCAGTGAACGGGACATATTACTAAATCAGCCCCAGCATTTT

d_call: TRBD1
cdr3_length: 13
clone_size: NA
j_call: TRBJ2-1
v_call: TRBV14
cdr3_aa: CASSPTGSSEQFF
cdr3_nt: TGTGCCAGCAGCCCGACAGGGAGTAGTGAGCAGTTCTTC

d_call: TRBD1
cdr3_length: 15
clone_size: NA
j_call: TRBJ2-7
v_call: TRBV5-4
cdr3_aa: CASSLDQGVNYEQYF
cdr3_nt: TGTGCCAGCAGCTTGGATCAGGGGGTGAACTACGAGCAGTACTTC

d_call: NA
cdr3_length: 16
clone_size: NA
j_call: TRBJ2-7
v_call: TRBV6-1
cdr3_aa: CASSEVEGMGSYEQYF
cdr3_nt: TGTGCCAGCAGTGAAGTGGAGGGTATGGGCTCCTACGAGCAGTACTTC

d_call: TRBD1
cdr3_length: 13
clone_size: NA
j_call: TRBJ2-7
v_call: TRBV19
cdr3_aa: CASNRGLYDEQYF
cdr3_nt: TGTGCCAGTAACAGGGGGCTGTACGACGAGCAGTACTTC

d_call: NA
cdr3_length: 14
clone_size: NA
j_call: TRBJ2-5
v_call: TRBV19
cdr3_aa: CASTDRGSGETQYF
cdr3_nt: TGTGCCAGTACCGATCGGGGTTCCGGAGAGACCCAGTACTTC

d_call: NA
cdr3_length: 15
clone_size: few
j_call: TRBJ1-6
v_call: TRBV5-6
cdr3_aa: CASSLRGWNNSPLHF
cdr3_nt: TGTGCCAGCAGCTTGAGGGGGTGGAATAATTCACCCCTCCACTTT

d_call: TRBD1
cdr3_length: 16
clone_size: NA
j_call: TRBJ2-1
v_call: TRBV28
cdr3_aa: CASSLRGGQGYNEQFF
cdr3_nt: TGTGCCAGCAGTTTAAGGGGAGGACAGGGCTACAATGAGCAGTTCTTC

d_call: TRBD2
cdr3_length: 17
clone_size: NA
j_call: TRBJ2-2
v_call: TRBV7-7
cdr3_aa: CASRPGLAAVGTGELFF
cdr3_nt: TGTGCCAGCAGACCGGGACTAGCGGCCGTGGGGACCGGGGAGCTGTTTTTT

d_call: TRBD1
cdr3_length: 14
clone_size: once
j_call: TRBJ1-2
v_call: TRBV18
cdr3_aa: CASSPGQGAKGYTF
cdr3_nt: TGTGCCAGCTCACCGGGACAGGGGGCAAAAGGCTACACCTTC

d_call: NA
cdr3_length: 16
clone_size: NA
j_call: TRBJ1-5
v_call: TRBV27
cdr3_aa: CASSITGHHSNQPQHF
cdr3_nt: TGTGCCAGCAGTATCACAGGGCACCATAGCAATCAGCCCCAGCATTTT

d_call: NA
cdr3_length: 14
clone_size: NA
j_call: TRBJ2-5
v_call: TRBV5-1
cdr3_aa: CASTERTVQETQYF
cdr3_nt: TGCGCCAGCACGGAGCGGACAGTACAAGAGACCCAGTACTTC

d_call: TRBD1
cdr3_length: 14
clone_size: NA
j_call: TRBJ1-1
v_call: TRBV10-3
cdr3_aa: CAISERQGDTEAFF
cdr3_nt: TGTGCCATCAGTGAGAGACAGGGCGACACTGAAGCTTTCTTT

d_call: NA
cdr3_length: 15
clone_size: NA
j_call: TRBJ1-1
v_call: TRBV5-5
cdr3_aa: CASSFGRGADTEAFF
cdr3_nt: TGTGCCAGCAGCTTTGGTCGGGGGGCGGACACTGAAGCTTTCTTT

d_call: TRBD1
cdr3_length: 15
clone_size: NA
j_call: TRBJ2-7
v_call: TRBV5-6
cdr3_aa: CASSYRDRGSYEQYF
cdr3_nt: TGTGCCAGCAGCTACCGGGACAGGGGCTCCTACGAGCAGTACTTC